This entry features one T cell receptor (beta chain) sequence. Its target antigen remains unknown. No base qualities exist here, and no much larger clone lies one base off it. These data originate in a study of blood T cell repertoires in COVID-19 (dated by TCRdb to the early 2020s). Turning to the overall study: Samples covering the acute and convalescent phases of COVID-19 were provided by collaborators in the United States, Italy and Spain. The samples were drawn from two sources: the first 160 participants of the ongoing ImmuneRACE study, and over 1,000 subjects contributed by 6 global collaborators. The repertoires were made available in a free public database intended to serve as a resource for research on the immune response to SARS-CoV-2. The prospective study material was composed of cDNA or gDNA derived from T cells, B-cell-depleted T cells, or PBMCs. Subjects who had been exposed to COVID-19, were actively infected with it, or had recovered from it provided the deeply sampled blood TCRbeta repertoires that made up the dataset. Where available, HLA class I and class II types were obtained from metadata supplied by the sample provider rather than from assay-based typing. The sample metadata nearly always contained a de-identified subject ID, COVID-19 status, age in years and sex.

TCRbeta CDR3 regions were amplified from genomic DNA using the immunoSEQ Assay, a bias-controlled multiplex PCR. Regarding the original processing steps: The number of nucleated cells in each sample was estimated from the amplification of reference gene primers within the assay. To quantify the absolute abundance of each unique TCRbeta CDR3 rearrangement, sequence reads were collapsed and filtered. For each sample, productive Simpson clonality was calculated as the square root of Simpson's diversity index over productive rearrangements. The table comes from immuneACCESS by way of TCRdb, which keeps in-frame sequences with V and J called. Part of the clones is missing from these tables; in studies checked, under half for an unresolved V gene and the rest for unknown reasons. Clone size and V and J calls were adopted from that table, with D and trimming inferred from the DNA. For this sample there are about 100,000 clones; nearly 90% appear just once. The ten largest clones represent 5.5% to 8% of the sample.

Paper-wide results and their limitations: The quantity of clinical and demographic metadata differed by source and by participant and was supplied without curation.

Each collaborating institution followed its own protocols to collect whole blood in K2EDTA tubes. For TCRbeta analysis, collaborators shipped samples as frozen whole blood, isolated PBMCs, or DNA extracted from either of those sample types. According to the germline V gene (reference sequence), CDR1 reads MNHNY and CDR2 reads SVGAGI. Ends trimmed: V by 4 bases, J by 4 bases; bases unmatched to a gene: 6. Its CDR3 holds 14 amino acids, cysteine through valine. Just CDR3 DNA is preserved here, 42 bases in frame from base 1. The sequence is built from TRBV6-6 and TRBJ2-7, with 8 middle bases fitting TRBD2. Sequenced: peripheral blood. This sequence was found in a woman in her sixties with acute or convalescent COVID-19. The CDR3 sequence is CASSFSGDGYEQYV. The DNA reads TGTGCCAGCAGTTTTAGCGGGGACGGGTACGAGCAGTACGTC.